A single sample is the source of the 19 T cell receptor beta chains below, sequenced in a study of T-cell memory formation after mild COVID-19. One entry per CDR3 protein, called by TCRdb with MiXCR from the 5' RACE reads. The table includes over 300,000 distinct CDR3 sequences, 20% to 25% detected once. The sample consisted of PBMCs or a T cell subset sorted from them (not recorded which). All receptors derive from a man younger than 35 who had mild COVID-19 (a few samples of this study predate the infection). Cell type and time point are not known.

This chain connects TRBV7-2 to TRBJ1-5; 7 bases align to TRBD1. V gave up 3 bases and J gave up 3 bases; unmatched junction bases: 5. Germline V gene lookup returns CDR1 SGHTA and CDR2 FQGNSA. The length of the CDR3 is 15 residues. The CDR3 DNA sequence: TGTGCCAGCAGCTTGTCCGGGACAGCCAATCAGCCCCAGCATTTT. It encodes CASSLSGTANQPQHF.

This clonotype was observed at least ten times. This chain joins TRBV9 and TRBJ1-2; 11 bases align to TRBD1. From germline, CDR1 is SGDLS and CDR2 YYNGEE. The CDR3 is 16 amino acids. J was trimmed by 6 bases and V by 3 bases; bases with no gene match: 10. CDR3 region: CASSDGQGAKLHGYTF. CDR3 nucleotide sequence: TGTGCCAGCAGCGATGGACAGGGGGCAAAACTGCATGGCTACACCTTC.

V is TRBV10-3 and J is TRBJ2-5, with 10 positions matching TRBD2. Germline values: CDR1 ENHRY, CDR2 SYGVKD. The CDR3 has 16 residues. Trimming removed 0 bases from V and 2 bases from J; junction bases left unmatched: 3. Written as DNA, the CDR3 is TGTGCCATCAGTGAGTCGCCTAGCGGGGGACAAGAGACCCAGTACTTC. Encoded protein: CAISESPSGGQETQYF.

This clonotype was seen a few times. The rearrangement uses TRBV3-1 and TRBJ1-3; D gene uncertain. V lost 4 bases and J 0 bases, leaving 13 bases between the germline ends. Germline loops: CDR1 LGHDT, CDR2 YNNKEL (reference sequence). This CDR3 is 16 amino acids long. CDR3 DNA sequence: TGTGCCAGCAGCCCCTTGGAGATATTCTCTGGAAACACCATATATTTT. Residues: CASSPLEIFSGNTIYF.

This clonotype came up a few times. This chain links TRBV24-1 with TRBJ2-1, with 7 bases aligning to TRBD1. This CDR3 contains 16 residues. The germline CDR1 and CDR2 sequences are KGHDR and SFDVKD. V trimming: 4 bases; J trimming: 8 bases; junction bases outside the gene matches: 13. The CDR3 loop is CATSDPTGSEFHEQFF. For the CDR3, the DNA is TGTGCCACCAGTGACCCGACAGGGTCGGAATTCCATGAGCAGTTCTTC.

This chain links TRBV20-1 with TRBJ2-7; TRBD2 matches at 13 bases. Germline V gene lookup returns CDR1 DFQATT and CDR2 SNEGSKA (reference sequence). J was trimmed by 1 base and V by 5 bases; bases with no gene match: 5. The CDR3 loop spans 15 amino acids. Here the CDR3 reads CSAPRTSGGSYEQYF. The CDR3 DNA follows: TGCAGTGCTCCACGGACTAGCGGGGGTTCCTACGAGCAGTACTTC.

The chain links TRBV2 to TRBJ1-4; no clear D. The CDR3 sequence is 15 residues long. Trimming removed 8 bases at V and 7 bases at J, with 20 bases between. The germline V gene has CDR1 SNHLY and CDR2 FYNNEI. The DNA for the CDR3 is TGTGCCAGCCGTAGGTCGGGCCTAGAAGGTGAAAAACTGTTTTTT. Protein sequence: CASRRSGLEGEKLFF.

This clonotype has more than one count but fewer than ten. The chain combines TRBV6-5 with TRBJ2-3; D uncertain. CDR1 is MNHEY and CDR2 is SVGAGI in the germline V gene. Trimming pared 4 bases from V and 4 bases from J, leaving 12 bases between. The CDR3 loop spans 14 amino acids. DNA of the CDR3: TGTGCCAGCAGTTCCTCACCGGGCCCAGATACGCAGTATTTT. This sequence encodes CASSSSPGPDTQYF.

The chain is built from TRBV7-2 and TRBJ2-7; weak D call: TRBD2 (7 bases). This CDR3 contains 14 residues. Germline CDR1 and CDR2: SGHTA and FQGNSA. Trimming stripped 4 bases from V and 0 bases from J, with 10 bases between. The CDR3 protein is CASSSRGGSYEQYF. In nucleotides, the CDR3 is TGTGCCAGCAGCTCTAGGGGGGGCTCCTACGAGCAGTACTTC.

This chain links TRBV7-9 with TRBJ2-5, with D uncertain. V lost 5 bases and J 9 bases, leaving 10 bases between the germline ends. CDR3 length: 11 residues. Per the germline V gene, CDR1 is SEHNR and CDR2 is FQNEAQ (reference sequence). The CDR3 DNA is TGTGCCAGCAGCCCGACGGTGGCCCAGTACTTC. Protein: CASSPTVAQYF. Using reference TRBV7-9 and TRBJ2-5 for the parts outside the CDR3, the full variable domain is DTGVSQNPRHKITKRGQNVTFRCDPISEHNRLYWYRQTLGQGPEFLTYFQNEAQLEKSRLLSDRFSAERPKGSFSTLEIQRTEQGDSAMYLCASSPTVAQYFGPGTRLLVL.

The chain uses TRBV20-1 and TRBJ2-7, with a possible D match to TRBD2 (6 bases). Germline V gives CDR1 DFQATT, CDR2 SNEGSKA (reference sequence). The germline V and J ends were trimmed by 1 base and 3 bases, with 13 bases remaining between them. The CDR3 contains 14 residues. The CDR3 spells CSARGLGRGYEQYV. Written as DNA, the CDR3 is TGCAGTGCTAGAGGACTCGGGCGGGGCTACGAGCAGTACGTC.

The J gene is TRBJ1-1, the V gene TRBV4-1; D might be TRBD1 (5 bases). The CDR3 runs 15 residues. V was pared by 3 bases and J by 4 bases, with 15 bases between. Germline-derived CDR1 and CDR2 are MGHRA and YSYEKL. The CDR3 loop is CASSQETSGRTEAFF. For the CDR3, the DNA is TGCGCCAGCAGCCAGGAAACCTCAGGGCGCACTGAAGCTTTCTTT.

This clonotype was observed a few times. This chain joins TRBV27 and TRBJ1-1; possibly TRBD1 for D (5 bases). CDR1 is MNHEY, CDR2 SMNVEV, per germline (reference sequence). The CDR3 is 13 amino acids. V dropped 2 bases and J dropped 5 bases, with 9 bases sitting between them. The CDR3 protein is CASSLQGWTEAFF. The CDR3 DNA reads as TGTGCCAGCAGTTTACAGGGCTGGACTGAAGCTTTCTTT.

The chain carries TRBV4-1 and TRBJ2-1, with D possibly being TRBD2 (5 bases). From germline, CDR1 is MGHRA and CDR2 YSYEKL. The CDR3 extends over 13 amino acids. Trimming removed 1 base from V and 9 bases from J, with 10 bases in between. This CDR3 is CASSQGLRGEQFF. For the CDR3, the DNA is TGCGCCAGCAGCCAAGGACTCCGGGGTGAGCAGTTCTTC.

This clonotype was counted a few times. The gene calls are TRBV5-1 and TRBJ2-3; no firm D call. V was clipped by 6 bases and J by 4 bases, with 9 bases between them. This CDR3 region has 12 residues. Per the germline V gene, CDR1 is SGHRS and CDR2 is YFSETQ. This CDR3 reads CASNDGPDTQYF. In DNA form, the CDR3 reads TGCGCCAGCAACGACGGACCAGATACGCAGTATTTT.

The rearrangement uses TRBV5-1 and TRBJ1-2; 12 nucleotides align to TRBD1. The CDR3 length is 14 residues. In germline, CDR1 is SGHRS, CDR2 YFSETQ. V shed 0 bases and J 14 bases; nucleotides not matched to a gene: 8. This chain's CDR3 is CASSLGGQGARRTF. The CDR3 DNA follows: TGCGCCAGCAGCTTGGGGGGACAGGGGGCTCGGAGGACCTTC.

The V and J genes are TRBV10-3 and TRBJ2-3; 7 bases fit TRBD2. The CDR3 length is 16 residues. Germline V gene data show CDR1 as ENHRY and CDR2 as SYGVKD. V was clipped by 3 bases and J by 5 bases; unmatched bases: 11. CDR3 DNA: TGTGCCATCAGTGATGGGAAGCGGGGTCAGGGAGATACGCAGTATTTT. The encoded protein is CAISDGKRGQGDTQYF.

The sample holds a few counts of this clonotype. The J gene is TRBJ2-6, the V gene TRBV6-2 or TRBV6-3, with D perhaps TRBD2 (7 bases). Trimming shortened V by 5 bases and J by 3 bases, and 11 bases separated the two germline ends. Germline loops: CDR1 MNHEY, CDR2 SVGEGT. This CDR3 is 15 amino acids long. CDR3 bases: TGTGCCAGCAGTCGGGGGGCTTATGGGGCCAACGTCCTGACTTTC. This translates into CASSRGAYGANVLTF.

This clonotype was observed a few times. The J gene is TRBJ2-7, the V gene TRBV28; D tentatively reads TRBD1 or TRBD2 (5 bases each). The CDR3 extends over 17 amino acids. Germline CDR1 and CDR2: MDHEN and SYDVKM. Trimming removed 5 bases at V and 4 bases at J, with 24 bases between. CDR3 sequence: CASSPPLGAGTGYEQYV. The DNA of the CDR3 is TGTGCCAGCAGTCCCCCCCTAGGGGCCGGGACCGGGTACGAGCAGTACGTC.